Detailed here is one T cell receptor beta chain. Germline V gives CDR1 SGHAT, CDR2 FQNNGV. Trimming left V 1 base short and J 1 base short, with 11 bases between. The CDR3 sequence is 16 residues long. This sample is drawn from a study of OX40 agonist ivuxolimab in advanced cancers. Here immunoSEQ multiplex PCR was the method, and the copy in TCRdb shows in-frame clones only, minus some. The sample carries under 80,000 clones, roughly 80% recorded once. Sequenced here: CD4+ or CD8+ T cells sorted from blood, sampled in a trial of the OX40 agonist ivuxolimab. The receptor was derived from an adult with an advanced solid tumor such as melanoma, head and neck, liver or kidney cancer. The chain uses TRBV11-2 and TRBJ1-5; no firm D call. The CDR3 protein is CASSLAAGRSNQPQHF. In DNA form, the CDR3 reads TGTGCCAGCAGCTTAGCTGCCGGACGGAGCAATCAGCCCCAGCATTTT.